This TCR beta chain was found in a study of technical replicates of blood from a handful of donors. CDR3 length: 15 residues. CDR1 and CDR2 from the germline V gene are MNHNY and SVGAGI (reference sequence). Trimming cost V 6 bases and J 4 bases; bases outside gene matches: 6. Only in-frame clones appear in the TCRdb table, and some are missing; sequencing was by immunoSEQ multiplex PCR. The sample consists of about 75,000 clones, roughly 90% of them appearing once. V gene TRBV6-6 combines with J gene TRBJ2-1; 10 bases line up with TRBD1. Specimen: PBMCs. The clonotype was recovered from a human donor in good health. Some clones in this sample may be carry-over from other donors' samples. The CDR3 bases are TGTGCCAGCAGCCCCGGGACAGGGGTATACAATGAGCAGTTCTTC. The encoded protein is CASSPGTGVYNEQFF.